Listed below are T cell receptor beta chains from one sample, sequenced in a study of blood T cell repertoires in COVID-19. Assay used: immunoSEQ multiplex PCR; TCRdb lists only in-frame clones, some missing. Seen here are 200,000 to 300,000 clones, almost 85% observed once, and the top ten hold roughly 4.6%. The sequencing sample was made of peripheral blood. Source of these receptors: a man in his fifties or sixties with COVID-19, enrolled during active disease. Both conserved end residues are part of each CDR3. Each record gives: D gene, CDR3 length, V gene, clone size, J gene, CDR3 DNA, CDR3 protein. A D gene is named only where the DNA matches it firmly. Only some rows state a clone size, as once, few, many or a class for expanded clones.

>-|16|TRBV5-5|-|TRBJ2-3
TGTGCCAGCAGCTTCGGACAAGGTGGGGGCACAGATACGCAGTATTTT
CASSFGQGGGTDTQYF
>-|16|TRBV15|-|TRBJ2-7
TGTGCCACCAGCAGAGATCGCGGACACGTCTGGGGCGAGCAGTACTTC
CATSRDRGHVWGEQYF
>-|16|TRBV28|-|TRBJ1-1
TGTGCCAGCAGTTTAACCTGGTGGGGCGCGAACACTGAAGCTTTCTTT
CASSLTWWGANTEAFF
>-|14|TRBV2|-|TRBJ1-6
TGTGCCAGCTGCAGAGAGACAGACCTGTTACCCCTCCACTTT
CASCRETDLLPLHF
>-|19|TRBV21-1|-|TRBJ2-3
TGTGCCAGCAGCAAAGAAGTTGGGTGTAGGAGACAGGGTTCAGATACGCAGTATTTT
CASSKEVGCRRQGSDTQYF
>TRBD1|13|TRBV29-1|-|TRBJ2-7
TGCAGCGTAACCGGGACAGGGGGCAACGAGCAGTACTTC
CSVTGTGGNEQYF
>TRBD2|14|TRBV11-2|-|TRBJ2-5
TGTGCCAGCAGCTTGGCGGGGGGCTGGGAGACCCAGTACTTC
CASSLAGGWETQYF
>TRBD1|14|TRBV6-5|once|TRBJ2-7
TGTGCCAGCAGCCTCAGGGGGCCGCACTACGAGCAGTACTTC
CASSLRGPHYEQYF
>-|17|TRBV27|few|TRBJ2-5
TGTGCCAGCAGTTTGTCGGGGCGGGGGCCTCCTCAAGAGACCCAGTACTTC
CASSLSGRGPPQETQYF
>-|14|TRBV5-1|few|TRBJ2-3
TGCGCCAGCAGCCCTGGAGGGCCCACAGATACGCAGTATTTT
CASSPGGPTDTQYF
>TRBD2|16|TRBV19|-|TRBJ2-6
TGTGCCAGTAGGAGCGGGGCGGACTCTGGGGCCAACGTCCTGACTTTC
CASRSGADSGANVLTF
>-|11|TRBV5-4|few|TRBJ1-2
TGTGCCAGCAGCTTGGACTACGGCTACACCTTC
CASSLDYGYTF
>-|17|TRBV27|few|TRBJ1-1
TGTGCCAGCAGTTTAAGAACGGGTGGCCTCATGAACACTGAAGCTTTCTTT
CASSLRTGGLMNTEAFF
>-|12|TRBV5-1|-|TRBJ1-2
TGCGCCAGCAGCCAAACCTCGGATGGCTACACCTTC
CASSQTSDGYTF
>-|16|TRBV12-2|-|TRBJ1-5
TGTGCAAGTCGATACGGACAGGGTTCTAATCGTCGGCCCCAGCATTTT
CASRYGQGSNRRPQHF
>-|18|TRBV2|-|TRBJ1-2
TGTGCCAGCACCGAAAGCCGATTGAGGAGGGTTGGGGGCTATGGCTACACCTTC
CASTESRLRRVGGYGYTF